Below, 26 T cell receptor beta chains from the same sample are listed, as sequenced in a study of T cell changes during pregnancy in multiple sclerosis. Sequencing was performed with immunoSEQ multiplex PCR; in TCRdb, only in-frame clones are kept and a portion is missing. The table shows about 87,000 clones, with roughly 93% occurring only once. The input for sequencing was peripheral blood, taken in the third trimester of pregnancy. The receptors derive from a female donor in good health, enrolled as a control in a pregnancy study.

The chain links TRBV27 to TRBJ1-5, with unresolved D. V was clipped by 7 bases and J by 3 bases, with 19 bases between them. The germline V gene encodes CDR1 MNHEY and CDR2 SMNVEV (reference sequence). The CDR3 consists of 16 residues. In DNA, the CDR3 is TGTGCCAGCACTCTAACAAGGAGGAGGAACAATCAGCCCCAGCATTTT. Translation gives CASTLTRRRNNQPQHF.

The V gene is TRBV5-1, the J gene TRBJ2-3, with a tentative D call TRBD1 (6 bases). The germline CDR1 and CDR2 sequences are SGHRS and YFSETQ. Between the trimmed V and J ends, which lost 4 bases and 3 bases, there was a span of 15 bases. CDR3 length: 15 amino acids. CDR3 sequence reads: CASSLEQGRTDTQYF. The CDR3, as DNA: TGCGCCAGCAGCCTCGAGCAGGGGAGAACAGATACGCAGTATTTT.

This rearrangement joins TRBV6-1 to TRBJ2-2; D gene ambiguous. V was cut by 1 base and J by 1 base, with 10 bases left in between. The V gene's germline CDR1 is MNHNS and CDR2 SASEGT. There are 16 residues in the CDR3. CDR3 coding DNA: TGTGCCAGCAGTGAAGGAGTCCACCGGAACACCGGGGAGCTGTTTTTT. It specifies CASSEGVHRNTGELFF.

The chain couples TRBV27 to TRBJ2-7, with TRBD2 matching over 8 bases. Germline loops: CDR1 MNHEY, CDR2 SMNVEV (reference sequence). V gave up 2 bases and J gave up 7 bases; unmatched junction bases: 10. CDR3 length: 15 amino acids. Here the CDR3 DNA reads TGTGCCAGCAGTTTACGGACGGGAGGGCCGGAAGAGCAGTACTTC. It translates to CASSLRTGGPEEQYF.

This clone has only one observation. CDR3 protein: CASSLVWRRTYNEQFF. CDR3 DNA: TGTGCCAGCAGCTTGGTCTGGCGGAGGACCTACAATGAGCAGTTCTTC. This chain links TRBV5-5 with TRBJ2-1; possible D gene TRBD2, 5 bases. Germline CDR1 and CDR2: SGHKS and YYEKEE (reference sequence). This CDR3 region has 16 residues. V shed 0 bases and J shed 2 bases, with 12 bases lying between them.

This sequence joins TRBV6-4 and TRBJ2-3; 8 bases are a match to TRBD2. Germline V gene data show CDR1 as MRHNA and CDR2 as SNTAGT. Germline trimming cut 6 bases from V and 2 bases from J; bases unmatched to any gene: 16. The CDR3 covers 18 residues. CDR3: CASRERGGLAFHTDTQYF. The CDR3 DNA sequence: TGTGCCAGCAGAGAGCGTGGTGGACTAGCATTTCACACAGATACGCAGTATTTT.

The CDR3 region has the DNA TGTGCCAGCAGCTTGGGAGGACAGTACAATCAGCCCCAGCATTTT. Encoded protein: CASSLGGQYNQPQHF. The V call is TRBV5-8, the J call TRBJ1-5, with D possibly matching TRBD1 (6 bases). V lost 0 bases and J lost 3, with 10 bases in between. Germline assignment: CDR1 SGHTS and CDR2 YDEGEE. The length of the CDR3 is 15 residues.

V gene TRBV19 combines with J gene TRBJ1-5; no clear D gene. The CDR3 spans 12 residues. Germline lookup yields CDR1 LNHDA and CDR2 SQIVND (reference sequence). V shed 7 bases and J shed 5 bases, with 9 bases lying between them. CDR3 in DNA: TGTGCCAGTAAAGAGGGCTATCAGCCCCAGCATTTT. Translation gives CASKEGYQPQHF.

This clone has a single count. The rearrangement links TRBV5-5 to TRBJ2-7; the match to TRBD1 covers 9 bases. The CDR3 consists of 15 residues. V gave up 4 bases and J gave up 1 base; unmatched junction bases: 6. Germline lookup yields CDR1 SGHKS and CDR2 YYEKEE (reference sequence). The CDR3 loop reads CASSVQGALSYEQYF. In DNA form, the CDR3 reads TGTGCCAGCAGCGTACAGGGGGCTCTGTCCTACGAGCAGTACTTC.

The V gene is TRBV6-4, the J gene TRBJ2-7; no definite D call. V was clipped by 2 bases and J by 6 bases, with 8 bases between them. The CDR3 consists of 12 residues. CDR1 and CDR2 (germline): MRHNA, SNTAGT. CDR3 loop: CASSDPGGEQYF. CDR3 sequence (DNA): TGTGCCAGCAGTGACCCCGGCGGCGAGCAGTACTTC.

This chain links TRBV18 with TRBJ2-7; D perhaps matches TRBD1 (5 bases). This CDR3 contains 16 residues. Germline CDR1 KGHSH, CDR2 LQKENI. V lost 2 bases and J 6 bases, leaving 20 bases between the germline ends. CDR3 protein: CASSPGPDIRSREQYF. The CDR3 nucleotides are TGTGCCAGCTCACCAGGACCGGACATTAGATCCCGCGAGCAGTACTTC.

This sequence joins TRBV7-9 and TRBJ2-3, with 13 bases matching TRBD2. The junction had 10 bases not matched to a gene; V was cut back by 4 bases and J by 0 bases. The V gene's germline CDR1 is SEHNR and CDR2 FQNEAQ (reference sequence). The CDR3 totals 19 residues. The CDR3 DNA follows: TGTGCCAGCAGCTCTCGGACTAGCGGGGGTCGCACTAGCACAGATACGCAGTATTTT. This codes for CASSSRTSGGRTSTDTQYF.

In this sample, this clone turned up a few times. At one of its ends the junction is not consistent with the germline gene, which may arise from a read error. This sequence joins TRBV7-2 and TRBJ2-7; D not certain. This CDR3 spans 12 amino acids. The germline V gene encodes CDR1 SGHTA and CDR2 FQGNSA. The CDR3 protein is CASSTTSHEQYF. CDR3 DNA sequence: TGTGCCAGCAGCACAACCTCCCACGAGCAGTACTTC.

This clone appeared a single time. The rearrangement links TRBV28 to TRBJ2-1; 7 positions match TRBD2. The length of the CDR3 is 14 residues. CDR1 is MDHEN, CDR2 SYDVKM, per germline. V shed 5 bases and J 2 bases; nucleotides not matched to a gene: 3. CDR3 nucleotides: TGTGCCAGCAGTCGACTAGCCACCTACAATGAGCAGTTCTTC. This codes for CASSRLATYNEQFF. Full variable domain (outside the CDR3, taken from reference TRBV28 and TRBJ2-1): DVKVTQSSRYLVKRTGEKVFLECVQDMDHENMFWYRQDPGLGLRLIYFSYDVKMKEKGDIPEGYSVSREKKERFSLILESASTNQTSMYLCASSRLATYNEQFFGPGTRLTVL.

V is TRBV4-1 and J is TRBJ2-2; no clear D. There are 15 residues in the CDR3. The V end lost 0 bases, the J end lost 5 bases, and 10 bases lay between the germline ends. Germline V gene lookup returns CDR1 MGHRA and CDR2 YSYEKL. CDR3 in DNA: TGCGCCAGCAGCCAAGATCCCAGGAATACCGGGGAGCTGTTTTTT. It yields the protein CASSQDPRNTGELFF.

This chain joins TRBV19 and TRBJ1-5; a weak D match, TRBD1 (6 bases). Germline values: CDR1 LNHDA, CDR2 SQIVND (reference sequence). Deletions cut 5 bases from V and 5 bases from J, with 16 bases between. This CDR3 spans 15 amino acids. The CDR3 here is CASSVGHLGDQPQHF. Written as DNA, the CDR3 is TGTGCCAGTAGTGTGGGACACCTAGGCGATCAGCCCCAGCATTTT.

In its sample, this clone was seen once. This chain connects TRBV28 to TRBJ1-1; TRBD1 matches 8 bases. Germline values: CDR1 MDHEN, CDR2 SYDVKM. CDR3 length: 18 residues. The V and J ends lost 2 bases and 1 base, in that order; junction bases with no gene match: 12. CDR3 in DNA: TGTGCCAGCAGTTTACCCCGGACAGGGTCATGGAAGAACACTGAAGCTTTCTTT. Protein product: CASSLPRTGSWKNTEAFF.

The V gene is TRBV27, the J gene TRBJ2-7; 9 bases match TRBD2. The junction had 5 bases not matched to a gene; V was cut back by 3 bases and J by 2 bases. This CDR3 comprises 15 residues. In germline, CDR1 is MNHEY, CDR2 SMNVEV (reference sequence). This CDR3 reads CASSFSLAGTYEQYF. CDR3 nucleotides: TGTGCCAGCAGTTTCTCGCTAGCGGGAACCTACGAGCAGTACTTC.

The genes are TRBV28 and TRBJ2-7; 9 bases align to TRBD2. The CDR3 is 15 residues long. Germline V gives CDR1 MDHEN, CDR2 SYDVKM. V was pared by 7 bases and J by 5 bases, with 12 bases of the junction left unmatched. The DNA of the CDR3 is TGTGCCAGCATGGGTTTAGCGGGAGCTCCTGACGAGCAGTACTTC. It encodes CASMGLAGAPDEQYF.

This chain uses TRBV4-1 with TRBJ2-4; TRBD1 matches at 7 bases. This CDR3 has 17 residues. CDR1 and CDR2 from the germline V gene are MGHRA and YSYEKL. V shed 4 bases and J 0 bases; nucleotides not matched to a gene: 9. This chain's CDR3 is CASSLPGTALAKNIQYF. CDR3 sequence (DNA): TGCGCCAGCAGCCTCCCTGGGACAGCCTTAGCCAAAAACATTCAGTACTTC.

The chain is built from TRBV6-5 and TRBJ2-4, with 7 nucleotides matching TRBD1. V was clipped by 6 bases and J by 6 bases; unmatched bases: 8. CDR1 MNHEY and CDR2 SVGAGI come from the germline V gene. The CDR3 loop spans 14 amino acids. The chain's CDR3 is CASSPRQGRNIQYF. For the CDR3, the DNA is TGTGCCAGCAGCCCTAGACAGGGACGAAACATTCAGTACTTC.

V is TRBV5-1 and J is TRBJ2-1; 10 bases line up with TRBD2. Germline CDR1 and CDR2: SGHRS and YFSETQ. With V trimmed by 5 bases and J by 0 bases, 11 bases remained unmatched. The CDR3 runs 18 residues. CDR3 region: CASSLTLAGVISYNEQFF. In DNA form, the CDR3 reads TGCGCCAGCAGTTTGACTCTAGCGGGAGTCATCTCCTACAATGAGCAGTTCTTC.

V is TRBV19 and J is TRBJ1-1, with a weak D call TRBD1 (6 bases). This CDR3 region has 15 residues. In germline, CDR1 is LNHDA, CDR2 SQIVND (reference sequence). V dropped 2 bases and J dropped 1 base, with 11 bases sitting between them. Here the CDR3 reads CASSIFGQPNTEAFF. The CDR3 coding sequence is TGTGCCAGTAGTATATTCGGACAGCCGAACACTGAAGCTTTCTTT.

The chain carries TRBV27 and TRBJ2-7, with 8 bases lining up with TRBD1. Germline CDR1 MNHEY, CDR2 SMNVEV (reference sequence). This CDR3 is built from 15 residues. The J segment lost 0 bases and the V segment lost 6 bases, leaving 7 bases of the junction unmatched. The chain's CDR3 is CASRPGQVLSYEQYF. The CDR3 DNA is TGTGCCAGCAGACCGGGACAGGTCCTCTCCTACGAGCAGTACTTC.

Here the CDR3 DNA reads TGCGCCAGCAGCTTGGCGACTAGCGGCTACAATGAGCAGTTCTTC. Amino acid sequence: CASSLATSGYNEQFF. The chain is built from TRBV5-1 and TRBJ2-1; 9 nucleotides match TRBD2. V gave up 0 bases and J gave up 3 bases; unmatched junction bases: 1. This CDR3 spans 15 amino acids. Per the germline V gene, CDR1 is SGHRS and CDR2 is YFSETQ. The variable domain in full, completed from reference TRBV5-1 and TRBJ2-1, reads KAGVTQTPRYLIKTRGQQVTLSCSPISGHRSVSWYQQTPGQGLQFLFEYFSETQRNKGNFPGRFSGRQFSNSRSEMNVSTLELGDSALYLCASSLATSGYNEQFFGPGTRLTVL.

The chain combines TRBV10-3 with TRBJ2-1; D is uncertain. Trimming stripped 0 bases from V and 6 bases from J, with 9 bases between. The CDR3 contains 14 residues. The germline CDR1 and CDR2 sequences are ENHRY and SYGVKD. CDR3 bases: TGTGCCATCAGTGAGTCTAGCCCCGGCAATGAGCAGTTCTTC. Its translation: CAISESSPGNEQFF.